Below are 8 T cell receptor beta chains sequenced from a single sample in a study of blood T cell repertoires in COVID-19. Only in-frame clones appear in the TCRdb table, and some are missing; sequencing was by immunoSEQ multiplex PCR. The sample lists 150,000 to 200,000 clones, 70% to 90% occurring once. Sequencing was done on a sample of peripheral blood. The receptors stem from a man aged 18-30 years with acute or convalescent COVID-19.

The chain recombines TRBV7-2 with TRBJ2-5; 8 bases fit TRBD2. CDR3 length: 18 amino acids. The germline CDR1 and CDR2 sequences are SGHTA and FQGNSA. The junction had 9 bases not matched to a gene; V was cut back by 0 bases and J by 0 bases. CDR3: CASSLAITAGAYQETQYF. The CDR3 DNA sequence: TGTGCCAGCAGCTTAGCGATTACAGCGGGGGCCTACCAAGAGACCCAGTACTTC. The variable domain in full, with the rest retrieved from reference TRBV7-2 and TRBJ2-5, is GAGVSQSPSNKVTEKGKDVELRCDPISGHTALYWYRQSLGQGLEFLIYFQGNSAPDKSGLPSDRFSAERTGGSVSTLTIQRTQQEDSAVYLCASSLAITAGAYQETQYFGPGTRLLVL.

V gene TRBV11-2 combines with J gene TRBJ1-2; D gene unclear. The CDR3 sequence is 13 residues long. The V gene lost 4 bases and the J gene lost 4 bases, with 10 bases spanning the gap. Germline CDR1 is SGHAT and CDR2 is FQNNGV. The DNA of the CDR3 is TGTGCCAGCAGCTCCGGTGTCGGCTATGGCTACACCTTC. Its protein product is CASSSGVGYGYTF.

The CDR3 coding sequence is TGCGCCAGCAGCCAAGACCGGGACTTGAAGGTCTACGAGCAGTACTTC. Protein sequence: CASSQDRDLKVYEQYF. The chain uses TRBV4-1 and TRBJ2-7; D may be TRBD2 (6 bases). Germline CDR1 and CDR2: MGHRA and YSYEKL. The CDR3 is 16 amino acids. Trimming took off 0 bases at V and 3 bases at J, with 15 bases between the two ends.

The chain is built from TRBV11-3 and TRBJ1-2; 10 nucleotides align to TRBD1. The length of the CDR3 is 13 residues. The V gene's germline CDR1 is SGHNT and CDR2 YENEEA. V gave up 5 bases and J gave up 7 bases; unmatched junction bases: 4. The CDR3 bases are TGTGCCAGCAGCGCCGGGACAGGGGTTGGCTACACCTTC. This gives the protein CASSAGTGVGYTF.

The gene calls are TRBV30 and TRBJ1-4; maybe TRBD1 (5 bases). The CDR3 contains 15 residues. Germline V gives CDR1 GTSNPN, CDR2 SVGIG (reference sequence). V was pared by 3 bases and J by 4 bases, with 15 bases between. CDR3 in amino acids: CAWRSKGLNNEKLFF. Here the CDR3 DNA reads TGTGCCTGGAGAAGTAAGGGGCTCAATAATGAAAAACTGTTTTTT.

The chain combines TRBV25-1 with TRBJ1-1, with D maybe TRBD1 (5 bases). The CDR3 is 14 residues long. Trimming left V 6 bases short and J 6 bases short, with 17 bases between. Germline V gene sequence: CDR1 MGHDK, CDR2 SYGVNS. The CDR3 sequence is CASRSAAGGAEAFF. The CDR3 DNA sequence: TGTGCCAGCAGATCCGCAGCGGGGGGGGCTGAAGCTTTCTTT.

The gene calls are TRBV5-4 and TRBJ1-4; 7 nucleotides match TRBD1. V shed 5 bases and J 7 bases; nucleotides not matched to a gene: 8. Per the germline V gene, CDR1 is SGHNT and CDR2 is YYREEE (reference sequence). The CDR3 is 14 residues long. CDR3 sequence reads: CASSPAGGREKLFF. The CDR3 region has the DNA TGTGCCAGCAGTCCGGCAGGGGGGCGTGAAAAACTGTTTTTT.

The V and J genes are TRBV7-9 and TRBJ2-3; the match to TRBD1 covers 7 bases. This CDR3 region has 18 residues. The trim removed 5 bases at V and 0 bases at J, leaving 14 bases unmatched. Germline V gene lookup returns CDR1 SEHNR and CDR2 FQNEAQ (reference sequence). DNA for the CDR3: TGTGCCAGCAGCCCTAGCTGGGGGACAGAGGCTAGCACAGATACGCAGTATTTT. As protein: CASSPSWGTEASTDTQYF. The variable domain in full, completed from reference TRBV7-9 and TRBJ2-3, reads DTGVSQNPRHKITKRGQNVTFRCDPISEHNRLYWYRQTLGQGPEFLTYFQNEAQLEKSRLLSDRFSAERPKGSFSTLEIQRTEQGDSAMYLCASSPSWGTEASTDTQYFGPGTRLTVL.